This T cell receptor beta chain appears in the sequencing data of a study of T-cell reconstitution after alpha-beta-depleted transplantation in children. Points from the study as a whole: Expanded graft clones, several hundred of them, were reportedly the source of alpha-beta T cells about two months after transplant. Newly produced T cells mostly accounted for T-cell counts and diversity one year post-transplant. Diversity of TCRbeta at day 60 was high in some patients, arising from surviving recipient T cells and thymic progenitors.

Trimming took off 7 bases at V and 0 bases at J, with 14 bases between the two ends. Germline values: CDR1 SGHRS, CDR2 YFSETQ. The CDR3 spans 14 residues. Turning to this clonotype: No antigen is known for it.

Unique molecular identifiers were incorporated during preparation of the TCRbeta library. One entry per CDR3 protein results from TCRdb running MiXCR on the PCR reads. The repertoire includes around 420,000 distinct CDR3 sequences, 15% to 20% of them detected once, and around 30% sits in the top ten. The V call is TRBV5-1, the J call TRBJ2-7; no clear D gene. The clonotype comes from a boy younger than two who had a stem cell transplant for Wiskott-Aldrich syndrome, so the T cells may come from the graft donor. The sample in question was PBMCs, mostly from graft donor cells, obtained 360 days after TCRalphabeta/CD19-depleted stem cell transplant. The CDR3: CASRLGMSSYEQYF. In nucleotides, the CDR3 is TGCGCCAGCCGTTTGGGGATGAGCTCCTACGAGCAGTACTTC.